The clone carrying this TCR beta chain appeared a single time. Its target is not known. This CDR3 is 15 amino acids long. CDR1 MNHNS and CDR2 SASEGT come from the germline V gene. The ends lost 3 bases at V and 2 bases at J; junction bases unmatched: 3. Libraries were prepared by immunoSEQ multiplex PCR; TCRdb keeps only in-frame clonotypes and omits some of them. The data hold approximately 26,000 clones, with about nine tenths observed a single time. This specimen comes from a study of T cell responses to AZD1222 COVID-19 vaccine. Whole-study results and caveats: Spike-specific TCR repertoires showed rising breadth and depth after two AZD1222 doses.

This clonotype was sampled from an adult in good health. Sample: peripheral blood, taken on day 0 of AZD1222 vaccination. The chain links TRBV6-1 to TRBJ2-1; 8 positions agree with TRBD2. The CDR3 loop reads CASSDLAGAYNEQFF. The CDR3 DNA is TGTGCCAGCAGTGATCTAGCGGGTGCCTACAATGAGCAGTTCTTC.